A single sample is the source of the 3 T cell receptor beta chains below, sequenced in a study of beta chain features in type 1 diabetes listed by TCRdb under 2018. Findings and caveats that apply to the study as a whole: A moderate but significant shortening of TCRB CDR3 length was observed in type 1 diabetes patients in all four CD4+ subsets.

Library generation was performed with the immunoSEQ multiplex PCR assay. All of the isolated RNA was reverse transcribed with the High Capacity cDNA Reverse Transcription Kit, so expressed TCRB transcripts were sequenced. This is the immuneACCESS table as TCRdb keeps it, with only in-frame sequences that have V and J called. A part of the clones is gone; compared with another copy, unresolved V genes explain less than half, and the rest is unexplained. This sample gives 300,000 to 450,000 clones in total; roughly 12% of them show up just once. The ten largest clones represent about 0.01% of the sample. The antigens for these receptors are not known. Sequencing was done on a sample of naive CD4+ T cells from blood. The cell subset or site label corresponds to: true naive CD4+ T cells. The source is a woman under 30 with type 1 diabetes.

The V and J genes are TRBV7-2 and TRBJ2-1, with unresolved D. The germline V gene encodes CDR1 SGHTA and CDR2 FQGNSA. Deletions cut 1 base from V and 14 bases from J, with 12 bases between. The CDR3 extends over 12 amino acids. CDR3 region: CASSLEAGREFF. The CDR3 bases are TGTGCCAGCAGCTTAGAAGCTGGCCGGGAGTTCTTC. Based on the CDR3 plus reference TRBV7-2 and TRBJ2-1, the full variable domain is GAGVSQSPSNKVTEKGKDVELRCDPISGHTALYWYRQSLGQGLEFLIYFQGNSAPDKSGLPSDRFSAERTGGSVSTLTIQRTQQEDSAVYLCASSLEAGREFFGPGTRLTVL.

In its sample, this clone was seen a few times. The chain couples TRBV7-2 to TRBJ1-2; D uncertain. V was pared by 5 bases and J by 6 bases, with 16 bases between. Germline-derived CDR1 and CDR2 are SGHTA and FQGNSA. The CDR3 runs 14 residues. The CDR3 sequence is CASSPATTIHGYTF. The CDR3 nucleotides are TGTGCCAGCAGCCCCGCCACAACAATACATGGCTACACCTTC.

In this sample, this clone turned up a few times. Other DNA sequences in this sample translate to the same CDR3. V gene TRBV5-4 combines with J gene TRBJ2-5; TRBD1 aligns across 7 bases. The germline CDR1 and CDR2 sequences are SGHNT and YYREEE (reference sequence). Trimming removed 0 bases from V and 2 bases from J; junction bases left unmatched: 1. CDR3 length equals 14 residues. The DNA of the CDR3 is TGTGCCAGCAGCTTGGGACAGGGACAAGAGACCCAGTACTTC. It encodes CASSLGQGQETQYF.